This entry is about one T cell receptor beta chain. This clone was found a few times. Its recognized antigen is unknown. Throughout, gene names and germline sequences are given for the mouse. The read ends 4 residues before the CDR3 terminus; that terminus is restored from the germline J gene. The germline V gene (reference sequence) provides CDR1 FNHDT and CDR2 SITEND. The CDR3 runs 13 residues from the cysteine to the phenylalanine. The DNA shown is the part of the CDR3 that was read: 27 bases, in frame from base 1. Cells from mouse cutaneous lymph nodes were pooled, stained for CD4, CD8alpha, NKG2D, NKG2ACE and other markers, and then sorted on a BD Influx. These data belong to a study of CD8+ T cells in alopecia areata listed by TCRdb under 2018. Background on the whole study: Skin from C3H/HeJ donors with spontaneous alopecia (6-12 months old) was grafted onto female C3H/HeJ recipients aged roughly 7-11 weeks. RNA was obtained with the PAXgene miRNA kit for fixed scalp, the miRNeasy kit for PBMCs, and the RNeasy kit for mouse skin. Clonality in the scalp was compared among normal scalp (n=4), patchy alopecia areata scalp (n=8), and alopecia totalis/universalis scalp (n=8). On the human side, TCRbeta sequencing was run on scalp tissue and on sorted CD4+ and CD8+ peripheral blood T cells from healthy controls and from alopecia areata patients with either patchy or totalis/universalis disease. High-throughput TCRbeta sequencing was used to examine T cell clonal expansion in alopecia areata in both the C3H/HeJ mouse model and human patients. TCRbeta CDR3 regions were amplified by immunoSEQ multiplex PCR using 35 Vbeta forward and 13 Jbeta reverse primers. What the authors observed across the whole study: Resident alphabeta T cells in normal human skin are also sequenced, complicating scalp TCR repertoire analysis, unlike mouse skin dominated by gammadelta T cells. Higher clonality and more expanded CD8+ clones were observed in lesional scalp than in normal scalp, particularly in alopecia totalis/universalis, a finding suggestive of antigenic drive. TCR sequences shared between patients were less clear than in mice, possibly partly because of HLA diversity in the patient population.

Receptors were amplified or captured by the immunoSEQ multiplex PCR assay. RNA was extracted from all samples and reverse transcribed into cDNA, which served as template for TCR sequencing. First-strand cDNA was synthesized using SuperScript III with a 2:1 mix of oligo-dT and random hexamers. A synthetic immune receptor repertoire was used to assess amplification bias, and residual bias was removed computationally. Libraries were sequenced on Illumina HiSeq with 60 bp reads covering the CDR3, read from J toward V. The source study handled its data this way. After raw reads were preprocessed to remove errors, the CDR3 was defined following IMGT conventions as running from the conserved cysteine to phenylalanine. Clonality was computed by normalizing Shannon entropy by log2 of the number of productive unique TCRs and subtracting the result from 1. Scalp TCRbeta sequences were cross-referenced with sorted blood CD4 and CD8 repertoires so that the CD4 or CD8 identity of scalp clones could be inferred. Held by TCRdb, this immuneACCESS table contains in-frame sequences only and omits some clones. Under half of the omission traces to an unresolved V gene where checked; the cause of the rest is unknown. The V and J calls and clone size come from that table; D and trimming were worked out from the DNA. For this sample, 250,000 or so clones are listed, none of them singletons. The ten largest clones add up to 1.2% of the sample.

The source material was CD4+ T cells sorted from a lymph node. Recombination joined TRBV19 with TRBJ2-5; TRBD1 matches 8 bases in the middle. The TCR originated in a C3H/HeJ mouse with alopecia areata. The haplotype of this strain at the MHC is H2-k. The CDR3 region has the sequence CASLDRGGDTQYF. The DNA read from the CDR3 is TGTGCCAGCCTTGACAGGGGAGGGGAC.